This TCR beta chain stems from a study of human T cells and chemical hapten exposure (dated by TCRdb to the early 2020s). Looking at the study overall: For sensitization, 2% DPC in acetone was applied to an approximately 2 cm by approximately 2 cm area of upper inner arm skin. Patients additionally received weekly therapeutic DPC doses to the scalp throughout the approximately 25-week study period. Patch testing was done on the upper back using Finn chambers containing 0.01% DPC, and results were scored after 6 days according to International Contact Dermatitis Research Group standards. The patient cohort, mostly female, included alopecia areata with under or over 50% scalp involvement, alopecia totalis and alopecia universalis. Libraries were combined into a pool for sequencing, and differences in TCR yield between samples came mainly from small differences in library volumes within the pool. In alopecia patients, the study followed how the peripheral blood TCR repertoire changed in vivo over primary and secondary sensitization to diphenylcyclopropenone (DPC), a hapten. Blood samples were taken from patients before sensitization (week 0) and then at 2, 6 and about 24 weeks after DPC sensitization. For TCR sequencing, blood came from twenty-nine alopecia patients at anywhere from one to four time points (pre-sensitization, 2, 6 and 24 weeks).

As for this clonotype: The antigen it binds to is not known. Per-base quality was not reported, and no clone a single base away is much larger than it.

The library was built by means of RACE. Sequencer: NextSeq 500. Library preparation attached unique molecular identifiers to individual cDNA molecules for quantitative, reproducible TCR counting. From each blood RNA sample, both TCR alpha and TCR beta chains were sequenced. Processing in the source paper ran as follows. The median number of TCRs per sample was 95,638, ranging from about 20,000 to 750,000. The Decombinator software suite was used to annotate the V, J and CDR3 of the TCR reads. To make PS versus PT1 abundance plots, every sample was subsampled to the same number of TCRs (28,000). Expanded TCRs were defined as absent before sensitization and observed at least eight times at the 2-week time point. TCRdb redid the processing of the public reads, applying fastp at Q25 and MiXCR, and retained in-frame beta chains. Identical CDR3 protein sequences are pooled into one entry, listed with their most common genes and DNA. The V and J calls and clone size are TCRdb's, not the authors'. The sample table lists some 350,000 distinct CDR3 sequences, about 6% of them with a count of one. Around 6% of the sample goes to the ten largest clones.

Per the publication, the time point label means: patch test 2, 6 weeks after DPC sensitization. Reading the label with the study, this specimen's treatment or condition is: therapeutic diphenylcyclopropenone sensitization with weekly scalp DPC. Blood at each patch-test visit was drawn before the patch test was applied. Patients were eligible if aged 18 to 70, diagnosed with alopecia and judged suitable for DPC therapy, and pregnant patients were excluded. Total RNA was extracted from unfractionated whole blood collected in Tempus Blood RNA tubes. Here is what the overall study found, with its caveats: After repeated subsampling, changes were observed in the strength of the expansion versus patch-test correlation and in the threshold at which the correlation became significant. DPC sensitization did not change the number of TCRs with a frequency above 1 in 1000, and there was no evidence of changes in global repertoire structure. Significantly more large CDR3 similarity clusters were formed by expanded TCRs than by pre-sensitization or healthy control sets, consistent with antigen-driven responses. Because every patient had alopecia, a presumed autoimmune disease, the patients' immune response might differ from that of healthy individuals. Patch test score was positively correlated with the number of PT1 expanded TCRs, with significance at thresholds 8, 16 and 32 but not at 4.

This specimen consisted of whole blood, obtained in connection with sensitization to the hapten diphenylcyclopropenone (DPC). This TCR was sampled from a woman aged 18-35 years with alopecia areata. Some clones in this sample may be carry-over from other donors' samples.

The CDR3 here reads CASSLRRVASNQPQHF. In nucleotides, the sequence is TGTGCCAGCAGCCTGAGACGGGTAGCGAGCAATCAGCCCCAGCATTTT. The chain couples TRBV7-8 to TRBJ1-5; the D gene cannot be named for sure. The CDR3 sequence holds 16 residues, the cysteine and phenylalanine included. Only CDR3 DNA remains: 48 bases, in frame from the first base. In the germline V gene, CDR1 corresponds to SGHVS and CDR2 to FQNEAQ. The V and J ends are trimmed by 5 bases and 1 base, leaving 15 bases between them.